A single sample gave rise to the 6 T cell receptor beta chains below, sequenced in a study of shared clonotypes between healthy human individuals (dated by TCRdb to 2018 to 2021). CD8 naive samples were obtained by positive selection for CCR7 among CD45RO-negative cells, yielding a CD45RA+CCR7+ population from which TemRA cells were excluded. Receptor amplification or capture employed the immunoSEQ multiplex PCR assay. In its TCRdb copy, this immuneACCESS table keeps in-frame sequences only and misses some clones. Where compared with another copy, unresolved V genes explain less than half of these, and the others have no known cause. The sample profile shows about 2.1 million clones; more than 85% of them were found once. In total, the top ten clones hold roughly 1.7% of the sample. Sequenced: naive CD8+ T cells from PBMCs. The intended sense of this specimen's cell subset or site label: CD45RA+CCR7+. These receptors all stem from a man aged 18 to 35 in good health. Some clones in this sample may be carry-over from other donors' samples.

This chain connects TRBV6-6 to TRBJ2-3, with 7 bases identical to TRBD2. Germline CDR1 MNHNY, CDR2 SVGAGI (reference sequence). This CDR3 contains 15 residues. J lost 1 base, V lost 11 bases, and 12 bases had no gene match. CDR3 in DNA: TGTGCCGGATCGACGGGAGGCGAACGCACAGATACGCAGTATTTT. Translated: CAGSTGGERTDTQYF.

This rearrangement joins TRBV5-1 to TRBJ2-7; either TRBD1 or TRBD2 may supply D (5 bases each). Germline values: CDR1 SGHRS, CDR2 YFSETQ. This CDR3 is 15 amino acids long. Trimming cost V 0 bases and J 3 bases, with 13 bases left between them. CDR3 loop: CASSLGPGPLYEQYF. DNA for the CDR3: TGCGCCAGCAGCTTGGGTCCGGGGCCTCTCTACGAGCAGTACTTC.

V gene TRBV27 combines with J gene TRBJ1-2; 7 bases map to TRBD1. The CDR3 contains 16 residues. The V segment lost 5 bases and the J segment 4 bases; nucleotides outside the gene matches: 13. CDR1 and CDR2 from the germline V gene are MNHEY and SMNVEV (reference sequence). DNA for the CDR3: TGTGCCAGCAGTCCCTCGACAGGGCATCTCTTCTATGGCTACACCTTC. As protein: CASSPSTGHLFYGYTF.

V gene TRBV13 combines with J gene TRBJ1-1; D not resolved. The CDR3 runs 14 residues. The germline CDR1 and CDR2 sequences are PRHDT and FYEKMQ (reference sequence). The V and J ends lost 3 bases and 1 base respectively, with 9 bases between them. CDR3 nucleotides: TGTGCCAGCAGCTTCACGCGAACGAACACTGAAGCTTTCTTT. Protein sequence: CASSFTRTNTEAFF.

This clone has only one observation. The rearrangement joins TRBV27 to TRBJ2-7; 7 nucleotides agree with TRBD1. This CDR3 has 12 amino acids. V lost 5 bases, J lost 5 bases, and 3 bases stayed unmatched. CDR1 is MNHEY and CDR2 is SMNVEV in the germline V gene (reference sequence). This chain's CDR3 is CASSAQGDEQYF. CDR3 DNA: TGTGCCAGCAGTGCTCAGGGGGACGAGCAGTACTTC.

The chain joins TRBV13 to TRBJ2-5, with D perhaps TRBD1 (5 bases). The CDR3 extends over 12 amino acids. The germline V and J ends were trimmed by 8 bases and 4 bases, with 11 bases remaining between them. Germline V gene lookup returns CDR1 PRHDT and CDR2 FYEKMQ (reference sequence). Here the CDR3 reads CASSTGPETQYF. The CDR3 DNA reads TGTGCCAGCTCCACAGGACCAGAGACCCAGTACTTC.